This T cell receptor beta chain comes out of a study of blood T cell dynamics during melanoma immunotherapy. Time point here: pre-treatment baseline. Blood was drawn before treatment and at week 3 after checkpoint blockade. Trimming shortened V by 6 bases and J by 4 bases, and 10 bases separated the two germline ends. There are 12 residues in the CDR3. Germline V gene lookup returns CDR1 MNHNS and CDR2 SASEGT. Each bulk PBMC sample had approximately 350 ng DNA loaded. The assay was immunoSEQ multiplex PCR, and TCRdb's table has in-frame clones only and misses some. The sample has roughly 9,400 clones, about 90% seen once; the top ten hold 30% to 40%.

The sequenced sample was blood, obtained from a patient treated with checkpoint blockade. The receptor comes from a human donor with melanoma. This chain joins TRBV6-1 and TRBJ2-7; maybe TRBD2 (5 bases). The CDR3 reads CASSQRGYEQYF. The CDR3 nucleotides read TGTGCCAGCAGCCAACGGGGATACGAGCAGTACTTC.